This TCR beta chain was sequenced in a study of blood T cell repertoires in COVID-19. About the study: From the United States, Italy and Spain came samples of acute and convalescent COVID-19.

Germline V gene sequence: CDR1 LGHDT, CDR2 YNNKEL (reference sequence). The CDR3 is made up of 12 amino acids. V was pared by 6 bases and J by 7 bases, with 12 bases between. This table comes from immunoSEQ multiplex PCR, and its TCRdb copy is limited to in-frame clones, with some not included. The sample has around 270,000 clones; more than 75% are singletons. The TCR sequence derives from a woman in her forties or fifties with acute or convalescent COVID-19. Sequencing was done on a sample of peripheral blood. The chain couples TRBV3-1 (or the pseudogene TRBV3-2) to TRBJ1-1; the D is unclear. This CDR3 reads CASRTGGLEAFF. Written as DNA, the CDR3 is TGTGCCAGCAGAACGGGCGGGCTTGAAGCTTTCTTT.